This TCR beta chain was recovered during a study of pediatric ulcerative colitis. Across the whole study: Disease was pancolitis in under 10 and left-sided in two, histology-confirmed. Study-level points and caveats: A couple of rectal clonotypes were found only in ulcerative colitis patients, all of them.

TCRdb's copy holds only in-frame clones and misses some; the assay was immunoSEQ multiplex PCR. Seen here are 65,000 or so clones, roughly nine tenths observed once, and the top ten hold roughly 3%. V lost 6 bases, J lost 8 bases, and 19 bases lay in between. Germline V CDR1 and CDR2: LNHDA, SQIVND (reference sequence). This CDR3 comprises 14 residues. Remarks on this clone: Antigen unknown.

The sequenced sample consisted of blood. The TCR was taken from a boy aged 5-17 years with severe ulcerative colitis. The V call is TRBV19, the J call TRBJ1-2, with D maybe TRBD1 (6 bases). The CDR3 spells CASREWGGGTGYTF. The CDR3, as DNA: TGTGCCAGTAGGGAATGGGGTGGGGGCACCGGCTACACCTTC.